This TCR beta chain derives from a study of blood T cells in healthy people across ages. Sample-barcoded 5' priming and a J-beta primer mix drove a second PCR of about 6 to 12 cycles. TCRdb called the 5' RACE reads again in MiXCR, with one record for every CDR3 protein. The repertoire holds over 550,000 distinct CDR3 sequences, with approximately 30% as singletons. General observations from the study: The long-lived group displayed more naive CD4+ cells, plus higher diversity, than the aged donors did. Age brought a roughly linear fall in TCR beta diversity measured per million T cells.

Of note for this clonotype: Its antigen is unidentified.

This sequence was found in an elderly woman in good health. The sample comprised blood.

The CDR3 is CASRLDRSKEQYF. The CDR3 nucleotides read TGTGCCAGCAGACTGGACAGGTCTAAAGAGCAGTACTTC. V and J are TRBV12-3 or TRBV12-4 and TRBJ2-5, with 7 nucleotides matching TRBD1. The J segment lost 11 bases and the V segment lost 6 bases, leaving 12 bases of the junction unmatched. The CDR3 contains 13 residues.